This record concerns one T cell receptor (beta chain) sequence. Its antigen remains unidentified. The data stem from a study of B cell selection in AIRE deficiency. Study-wide points: CDR3s were shorter in shared Treg sequences, reflecting few non-templated nucleotide insertions. Tconv and Treg cells from AIRE-deficient patients resembled healthy donors in TCRBV usage, CDR3 length and diversity. Of a few thousand shared Treg TCRbeta sequences, under 35% were healthy-only, approximately 9.9% patient-only. Around a third of healthy-donor shared Treg TCRbeta sequences appeared in patient Tconv cells.

The regulatory T cell sort gate was CD4+CD25hiCD127low/negative. Some clones are missing from TCRdb's copy, which holds only in-frame ones; the method was immunoSEQ multiplex PCR. The data hold about 15,000 clones, with approximately 94% observed a single time. J gave up 12 bases and V 4 bases, and 27 bases lay outside the gene matches. The CDR3 consists of 19 residues. Germline V gene data show CDR1 as SQVTM and CDR2 as ANQGSEA. The source material was Tregs sorted from PBMCs. The source of this sequence is a human donor with AIRE deficiency. The chain recombines TRBV29-1 with TRBJ2-1, with TRBD1 identical over 10 bases. CDR3 in amino acids: CSVVHPIRSPGQGPVAQFF. The CDR3 bases are TGCAGCGTTGTACACCCCATAAGGTCACCGGGACAGGGGCCGGTGGCGCAGTTCTTC.